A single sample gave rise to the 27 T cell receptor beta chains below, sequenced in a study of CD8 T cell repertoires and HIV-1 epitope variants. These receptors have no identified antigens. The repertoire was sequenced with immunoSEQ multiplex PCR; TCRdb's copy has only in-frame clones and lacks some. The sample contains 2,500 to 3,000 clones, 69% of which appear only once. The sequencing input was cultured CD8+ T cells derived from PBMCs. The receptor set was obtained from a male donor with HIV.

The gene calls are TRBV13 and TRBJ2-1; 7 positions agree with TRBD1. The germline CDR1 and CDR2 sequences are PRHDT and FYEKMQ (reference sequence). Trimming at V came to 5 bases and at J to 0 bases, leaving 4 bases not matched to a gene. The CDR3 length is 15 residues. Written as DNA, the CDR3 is TGTGCCAGCAGCCAGGGGGACAACTCCTACAATGAGCAGTTCTTC. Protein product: CASSQGDNSYNEQFF.

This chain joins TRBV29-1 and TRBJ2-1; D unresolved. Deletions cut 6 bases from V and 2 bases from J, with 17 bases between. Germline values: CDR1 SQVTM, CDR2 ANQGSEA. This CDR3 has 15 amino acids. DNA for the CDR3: TGCAGCGTCCCTACGGAAACCACGGCCTACAATGAGCAGTTCTTC. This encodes CSVPTETTAYNEQFF.

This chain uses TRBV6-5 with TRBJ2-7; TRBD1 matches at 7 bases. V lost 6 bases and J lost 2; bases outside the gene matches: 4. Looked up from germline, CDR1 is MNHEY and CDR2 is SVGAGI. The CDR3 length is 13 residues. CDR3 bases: TGTGCCAGCAGAAAGGGACAGACCTACGAGCAGTACTTC. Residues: CASRKGQTYEQYF.

CDR3 residues: CASSTSGEGYYEQYF. The CDR3 region has the DNA TGTGCCAGCAGCACCTCCGGGGAGGGCTACTACGAGCAGTACTTC. The chain recombines TRBV7-6 with TRBJ2-7, with TRBD2 matching over 7 bases. Germline CDR1 SGHVS, CDR2 FNYEAQ. The CDR3 is 15 residues long. The junction had 10 bases not matched to a gene; V was cut back by 5 bases and J by 3 bases.

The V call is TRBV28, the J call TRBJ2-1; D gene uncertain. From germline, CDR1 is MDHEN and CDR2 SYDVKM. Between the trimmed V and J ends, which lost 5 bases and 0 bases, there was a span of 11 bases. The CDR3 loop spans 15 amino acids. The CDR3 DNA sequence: TGTGCCAGCAGTCAACTTCAAAACTCCTACAATGAGCAGTTCTTC. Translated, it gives CASSQLQNSYNEQFF. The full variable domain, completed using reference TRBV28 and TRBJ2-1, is DVKVTQSSRYLVKRTGEKVFLECVQDMDHENMFWYRQDPGLGLRLIYFSYDVKMKEKGDIPEGYSVSREKKERFSLILESASTNQTSMYLCASSQLQNSYNEQFFGPGTRLTVL.

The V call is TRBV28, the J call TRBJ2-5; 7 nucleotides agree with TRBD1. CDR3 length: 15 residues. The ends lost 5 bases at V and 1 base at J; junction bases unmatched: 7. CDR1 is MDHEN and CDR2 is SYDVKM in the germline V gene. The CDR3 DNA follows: TGTGCCAGCAGTCGTGAATCAGGGGGCCAAGAGACCCAGTACTTC. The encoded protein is CASSRESGGQETQYF.

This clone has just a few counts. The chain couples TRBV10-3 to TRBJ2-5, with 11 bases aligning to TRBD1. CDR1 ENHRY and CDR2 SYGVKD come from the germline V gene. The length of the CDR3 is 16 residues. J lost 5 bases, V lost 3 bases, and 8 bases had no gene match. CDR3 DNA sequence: TGTGCCATCAGTGACCCCGGACAGGGGGCCGGGGAGACCCAGTACTTC. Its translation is CAISDPGQGAGETQYF.

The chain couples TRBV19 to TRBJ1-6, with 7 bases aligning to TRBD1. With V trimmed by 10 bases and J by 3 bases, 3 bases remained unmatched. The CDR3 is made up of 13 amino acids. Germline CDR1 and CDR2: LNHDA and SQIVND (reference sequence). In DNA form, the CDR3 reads TGTGCCACCAACAGGGGCTATAATTCACCCCTCCACTTT. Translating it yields CATNRGYNSPLHF.

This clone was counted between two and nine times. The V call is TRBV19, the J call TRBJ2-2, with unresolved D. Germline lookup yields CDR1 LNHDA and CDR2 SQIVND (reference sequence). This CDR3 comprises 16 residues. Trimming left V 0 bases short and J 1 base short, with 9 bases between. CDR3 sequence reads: CASSIDLRGNTGELFF. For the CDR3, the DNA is TGTGCCAGTAGTATAGATCTTCGTGGGAACACCGGGGAGCTGTTTTTT.

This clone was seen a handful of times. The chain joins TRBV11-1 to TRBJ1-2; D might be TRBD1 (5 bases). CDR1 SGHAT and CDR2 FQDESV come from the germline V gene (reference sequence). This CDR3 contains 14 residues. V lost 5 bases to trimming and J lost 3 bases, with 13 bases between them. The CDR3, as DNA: TGTGCCAGCAGCCCTGGGACTTCTGACTATGGCTACACCTTC. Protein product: CASSPGTSDYGYTF.

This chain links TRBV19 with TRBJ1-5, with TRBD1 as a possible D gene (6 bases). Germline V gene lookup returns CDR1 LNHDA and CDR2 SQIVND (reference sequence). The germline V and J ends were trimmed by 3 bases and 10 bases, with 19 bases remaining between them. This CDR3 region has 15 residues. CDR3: CASSMKVSRGGPQHF. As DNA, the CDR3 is TGTGCCAGTAGTATGAAGGTCTCCAGGGGAGGCCCCCAGCATTTT.

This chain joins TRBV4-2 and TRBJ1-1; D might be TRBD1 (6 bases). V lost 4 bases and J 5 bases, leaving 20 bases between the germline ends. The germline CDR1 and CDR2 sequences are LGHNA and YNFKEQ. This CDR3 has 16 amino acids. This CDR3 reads CASSPGGRGGRTEAFF. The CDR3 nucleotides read TGTGCCAGCAGCCCCGGAGGTAGGGGGGGCCGGACTGAAGCTTTCTTT.

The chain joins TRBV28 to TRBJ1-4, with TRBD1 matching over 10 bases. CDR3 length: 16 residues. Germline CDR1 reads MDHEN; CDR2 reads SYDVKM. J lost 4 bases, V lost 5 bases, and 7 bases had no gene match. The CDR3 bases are TGTGCCAGCAGTGGAAACGACAGGGGGCTTAATGAAAAACTGTTTTTT. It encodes CASSGNDRGLNEKLFF.

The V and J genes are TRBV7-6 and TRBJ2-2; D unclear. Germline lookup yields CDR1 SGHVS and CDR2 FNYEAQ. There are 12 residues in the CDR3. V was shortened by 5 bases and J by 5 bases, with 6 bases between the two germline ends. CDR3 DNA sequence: TGTGCCAGCAGCCATCAAACCGGGGAGCTGTTTTTT. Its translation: CASSHQTGELFF.

The CDR3: CASSLLAGLGGNEQFF. DNA of the CDR3: TGTGCCAGCAGTTTACTAGCGGGCTTAGGGGGCAATGAGCAGTTCTTC. This chain joins TRBV27 and TRBJ2-1; 8 nucleotides align to TRBD2. Germline CDR1 and CDR2: MNHEY and SMNVEV (reference sequence). V lost 2 bases, J lost 6 bases, and 9 bases stayed unmatched. This CDR3 is 16 amino acids long.

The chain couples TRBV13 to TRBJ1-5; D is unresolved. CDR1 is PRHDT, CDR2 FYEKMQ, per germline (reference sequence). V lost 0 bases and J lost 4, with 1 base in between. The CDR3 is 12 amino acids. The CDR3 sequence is CASSLGNQPQHF. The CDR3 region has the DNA TGTGCCAGCAGCTTAGGAAATCAGCCCCAGCATTTT. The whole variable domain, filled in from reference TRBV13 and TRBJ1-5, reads AAGVIQSPRHLIKEKRETATLKCYPIPRHDTVYWYQQGPGQDPQFLISFYEKMQSDKGSIPDRFSAQQFSDYHSELNMSSLELGDSALYFCASSLGNQPQHFGDGTRLSIL.

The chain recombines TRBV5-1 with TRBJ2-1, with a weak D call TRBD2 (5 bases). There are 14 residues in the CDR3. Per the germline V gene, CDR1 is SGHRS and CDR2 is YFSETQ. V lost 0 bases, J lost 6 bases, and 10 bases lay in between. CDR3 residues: CASSLGSGSNEQFF. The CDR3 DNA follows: TGCGCCAGCAGCTTGGGGAGCGGAAGCAATGAGCAGTTCTTC.

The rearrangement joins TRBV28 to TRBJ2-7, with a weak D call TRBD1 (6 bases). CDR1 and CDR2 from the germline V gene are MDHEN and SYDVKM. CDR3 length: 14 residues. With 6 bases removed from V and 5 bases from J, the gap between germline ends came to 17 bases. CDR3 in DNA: TGTGCCAGCAGGCCGGGACACGGGGCCAACGAGCAGTACTTC. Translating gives CASRPGHGANEQYF.

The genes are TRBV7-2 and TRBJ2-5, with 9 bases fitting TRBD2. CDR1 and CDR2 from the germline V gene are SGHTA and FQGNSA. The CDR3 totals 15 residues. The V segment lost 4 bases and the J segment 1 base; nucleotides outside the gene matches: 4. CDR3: CASSSGGGVQETQYF. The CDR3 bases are TGTGCCAGCAGCTCCGGCGGGGGGGTCCAAGAGACCCAGTACTTC. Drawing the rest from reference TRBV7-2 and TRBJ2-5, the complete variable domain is GAGVSQSPSNKVTEKGKDVELRCDPISGHTALYWYRQSLGQGLEFLIYFQGNSAPDKSGLPSDRFSAERTGGSVSTLTIQRTQQEDSAVYLCASSSGGGVQETQYFGPGTRLLVL.

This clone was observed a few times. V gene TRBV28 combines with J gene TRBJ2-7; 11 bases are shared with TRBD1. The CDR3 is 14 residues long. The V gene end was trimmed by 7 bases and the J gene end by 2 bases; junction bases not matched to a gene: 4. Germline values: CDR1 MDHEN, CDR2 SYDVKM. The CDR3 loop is CASNPGQGAYEQYF. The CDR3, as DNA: TGTGCCAGCAATCCGGGACAGGGGGCCTACGAGCAGTACTTC.

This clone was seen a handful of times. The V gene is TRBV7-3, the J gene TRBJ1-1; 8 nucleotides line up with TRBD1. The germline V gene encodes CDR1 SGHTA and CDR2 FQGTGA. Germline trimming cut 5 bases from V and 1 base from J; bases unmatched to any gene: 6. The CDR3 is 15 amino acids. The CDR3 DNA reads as TGTGCCAGCAGCGCGTCAGGGGGCGCGAACACTGAAGCTTTCTTT. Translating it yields CASSASGGANTEAFF. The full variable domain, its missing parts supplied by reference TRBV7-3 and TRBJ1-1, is GAGVSQTPSNKVTEKGKYVELRCDPISGHTALYWYRQSLGQGPEFLIYFQGTGAADDSGLPNDRFFAVRPEGSVSTLKIQRTERGDSAVYLCASSASGGANTEAFFGQGTRLTVV.

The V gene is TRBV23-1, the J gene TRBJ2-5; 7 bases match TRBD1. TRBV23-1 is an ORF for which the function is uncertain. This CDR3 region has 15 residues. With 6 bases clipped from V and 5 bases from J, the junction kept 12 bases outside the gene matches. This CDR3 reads CASSQKDRVGETQYF. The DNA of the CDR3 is TGCGCCAGCAGCCAAAAAGACAGGGTGGGTGAGACCCAGTACTTC.

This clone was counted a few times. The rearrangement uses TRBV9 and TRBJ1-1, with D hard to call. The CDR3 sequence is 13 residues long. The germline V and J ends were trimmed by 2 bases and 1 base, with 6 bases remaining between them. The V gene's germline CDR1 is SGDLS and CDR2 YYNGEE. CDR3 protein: CASSVSGNTEAFF. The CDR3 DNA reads TGTGCCAGCAGCGTTTCAGGGAACACTGAAGCTTTCTTT.

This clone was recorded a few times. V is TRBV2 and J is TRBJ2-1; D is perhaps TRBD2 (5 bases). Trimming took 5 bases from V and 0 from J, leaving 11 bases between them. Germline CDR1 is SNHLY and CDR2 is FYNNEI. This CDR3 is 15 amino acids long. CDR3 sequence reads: CASSHSVSSYNEQFF. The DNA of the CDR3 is TGTGCCAGCAGTCATAGCGTCAGCTCCTACAATGAGCAGTTCTTC.

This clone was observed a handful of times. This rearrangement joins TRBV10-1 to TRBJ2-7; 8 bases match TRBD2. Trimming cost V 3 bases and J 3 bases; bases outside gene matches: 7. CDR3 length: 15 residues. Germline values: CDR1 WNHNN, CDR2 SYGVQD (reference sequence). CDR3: CASSETSGVFYEQYF. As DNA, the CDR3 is TGCGCCAGCAGTGAAACTAGCGGTGTCTTCTACGAGCAGTACTTC.

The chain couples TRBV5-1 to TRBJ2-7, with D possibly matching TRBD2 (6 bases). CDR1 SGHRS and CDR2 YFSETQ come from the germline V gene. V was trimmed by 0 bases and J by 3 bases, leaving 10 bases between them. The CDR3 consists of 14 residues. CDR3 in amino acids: CASSLGLGVYEQYF. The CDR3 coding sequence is TGCGCCAGCAGCTTGGGACTAGGGGTCTACGAGCAGTACTTC. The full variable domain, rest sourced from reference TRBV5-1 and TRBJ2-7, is KAGVTQTPRYLIKTRGQQVTLSCSPISGHRSVSWYQQTPGQGLQFLFEYFSETQRNKGNFPGRFSGRQFSNSRSEMNVSTLELGDSALYLCASSLGLGVYEQYFGPGTRLTVT.

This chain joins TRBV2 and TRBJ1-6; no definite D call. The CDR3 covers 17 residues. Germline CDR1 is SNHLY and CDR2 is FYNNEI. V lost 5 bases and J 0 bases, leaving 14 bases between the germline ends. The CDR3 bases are TGTGCCAGCAGTCCAGACATGCCGAGCTCCTATAATTCACCCCTCCACTTT. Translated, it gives CASSPDMPSSYNSPLHF.